This T cell receptor (beta chain) was identified during a study of PD-1 blockade in classical Hodgkin lymphoma. Study findings and constraints: Complete responders showed a baseline diversity that resembled the diversity of newly diagnosed patients. Differences between repertoires have undefined causes, possibly disease activity or prior therapy. At baseline, newly diagnosed patients reportedly showed less TCR diversity than healthy donors.

TCRdb's table, derived via immunoSEQ multiplex PCR, lists solely in-frame clones and lacks some. The table includes about 4,200 clones, 80% to 90% detected once. This clone occurred a few times. Antigen: not known. Germline V gives CDR1 SGHTA, CDR2 FQGNSA. This CDR3 region has 15 residues. V was shortened by 2 bases and J by 3 bases, with 13 bases between the two germline ends. Each patient's relapse followed autologous stem cell transplantation, and brentuximab vedotin exposure varied. Out of thawed PBMCs, magnetic negative selection purified CD4+ T cells. Complete response, partial response or progressive disease constituted the best responses recorded.

The J gene is TRBJ1-2, the V gene TRBV7-2; a possible D gene is TRBD1 (5 bases). The source of this sequence is a human donor with classical Hodgkin lymphoma. The starting material was CD4+ T cells from blood, obtained at baseline. CDR3 DNA: TGTGCCAGCAGCTTATACAGGAAACTGGACTATGGCTACACCTTC. It translates to CASSLYRKLDYGYTF.